A selection of T cell receptor beta chains follows, all from one sample in a study of type 1 regulatory T cells. Their recognized antigens are unknown. TCRdb re-derived calls from the reads in MiXCR, one entry per CDR3 protein. Of 55,000 to 65,000 distinct CDR3 sequences listed, 62% are singletons. Sequencing was carried out using cultured non-Tr1 T cells, either the whole culture or a sorted T cell fraction (not recorded which). These receptors were collected from a human donor in good health. Each CDR3 is given with its conserved first and last residue. D genes are given only for firm matches. Clone size is given for some rows only: seen once, a few or many times, or a class if the clone is expanded.

clone_size cdr3_length d_call j_call v_call cdr3_aa cdr3_nt
medium-sized 15 . TRBJ1-2 TRBV12-3/TRBV12-4 CASSLIGGDHYGYTF TGTGCCAGCAGCTTAATTGGGGGCGATCACTATGGCTACACCTTC
. 15 . TRBJ1-2 TRBV12-3/TRBV12-4 CASSLFMAESNGYTF TGTGCCAGCAGTTTATTTATGGCAGAGAGTAATGGCTACACCTTC
. 15 . TRBJ2-3 TRBV5-1 CASSRATGRTDTQYF TGCGCCAGCAGCCGGGCCACAGGGAGGACAGATACGCAGTATTTT
few 13 . TRBJ2-7 TRBV13 CASSLGGNYEQYF TGTGCCAGCAGCTTAGGCGGGAACTACGAGCAGTACTTC
. 12 . TRBJ2-7 TRBV3-1 CASSQQGGKQYF TGTGCCAGCAGCCAACAGGGTGGCAAGCAGTACTTC
. 16 . TRBJ2-7 TRBV20-1 CSARAFPRRTTYEQYF TGCAGTGCTAGAGCGTTCCCTCGACGGACAACCTACGAGCAGTACTTC
. 16 . TRBJ2-2 TRBV2 CASKVGTIPNTGELFF TGTGCCAGCAAAGTTGGAACAATCCCGAACACCGGGGAGCTGTTTTTT
many 16 TRBD1 TRBJ1-1 TRBV6-2/TRBV6-3 CASIEPRGQGSTEAFF TGTGCCAGCATCGAACCGAGGGGACAGGGGAGCACTGAAGCTTTCTTT
. 14 TRBD2 TRBJ2-1 TRBV29-1 CSVDPSGSYNEQFF TGCAGCGTTGACCCTAGCGGGAGCTACAATGAGCAGTTCTTC
medium-sized 15 TRBD1 TRBJ2-7 TRBV20-1 CSARSRQGMRHEQYF TGCAGTGCTAGATCCCGACAGGGAATGAGGCACGAGCAGTACTTC